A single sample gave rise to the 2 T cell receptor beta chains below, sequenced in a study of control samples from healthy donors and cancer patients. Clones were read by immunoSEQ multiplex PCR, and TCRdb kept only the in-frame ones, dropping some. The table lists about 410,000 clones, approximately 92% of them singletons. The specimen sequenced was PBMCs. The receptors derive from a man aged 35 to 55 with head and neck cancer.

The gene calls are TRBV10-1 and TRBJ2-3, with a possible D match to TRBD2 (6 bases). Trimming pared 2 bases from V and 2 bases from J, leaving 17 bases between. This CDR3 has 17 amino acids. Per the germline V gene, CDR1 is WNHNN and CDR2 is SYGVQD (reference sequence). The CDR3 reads CASSETPGARPTDTQYF. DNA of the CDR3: TGCGCCAGCAGTGAGACACCGGGAGCCCGGCCCACAGATACGCAGTATTTT.

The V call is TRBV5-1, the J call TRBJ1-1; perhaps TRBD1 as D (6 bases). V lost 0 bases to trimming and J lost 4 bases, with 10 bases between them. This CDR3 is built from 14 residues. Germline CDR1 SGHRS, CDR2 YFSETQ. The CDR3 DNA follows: TGCGCCAGCAGCTTGGAGGGACAACCCACTGAAGCTTTCTTT. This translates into CASSLEGQPTEAFF.